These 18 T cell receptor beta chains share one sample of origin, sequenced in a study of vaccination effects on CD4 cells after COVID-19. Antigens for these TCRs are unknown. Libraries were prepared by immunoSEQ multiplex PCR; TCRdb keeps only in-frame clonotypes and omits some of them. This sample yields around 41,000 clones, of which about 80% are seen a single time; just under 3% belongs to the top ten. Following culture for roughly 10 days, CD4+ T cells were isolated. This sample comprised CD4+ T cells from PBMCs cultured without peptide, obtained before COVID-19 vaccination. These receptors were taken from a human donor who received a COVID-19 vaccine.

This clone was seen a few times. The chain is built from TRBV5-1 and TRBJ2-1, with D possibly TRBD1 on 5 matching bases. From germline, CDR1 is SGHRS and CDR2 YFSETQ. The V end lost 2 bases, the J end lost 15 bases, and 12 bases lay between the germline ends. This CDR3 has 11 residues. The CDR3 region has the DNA TGCGCCAGCAGCTTTCACGGAGACAGGTTCTTC. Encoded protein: CASSFHGDRFF.

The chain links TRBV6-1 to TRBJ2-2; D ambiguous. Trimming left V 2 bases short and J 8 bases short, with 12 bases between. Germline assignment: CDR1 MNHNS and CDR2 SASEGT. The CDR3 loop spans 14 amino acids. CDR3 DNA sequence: TGTGCCAGCAGTGAAAAAGGGCCGCTTGGGGAGCTGTTTTTT. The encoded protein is CASSEKGPLGELFF.

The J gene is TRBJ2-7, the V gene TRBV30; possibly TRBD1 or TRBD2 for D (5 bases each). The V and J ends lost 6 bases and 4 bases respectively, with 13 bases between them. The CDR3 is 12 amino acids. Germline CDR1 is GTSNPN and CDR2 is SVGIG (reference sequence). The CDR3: CACTTGGYEQYV. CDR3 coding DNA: TGTGCCTGCACAACTGGGGGATACGAGCAGTACGTC.

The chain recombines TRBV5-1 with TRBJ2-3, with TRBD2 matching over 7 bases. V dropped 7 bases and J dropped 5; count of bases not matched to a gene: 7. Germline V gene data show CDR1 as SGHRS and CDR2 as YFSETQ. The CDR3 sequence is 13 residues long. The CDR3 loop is CASAWEGRDTQYF. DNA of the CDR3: TGCGCCAGCGCCTGGGAGGGAAGAGATACGCAGTATTTT.

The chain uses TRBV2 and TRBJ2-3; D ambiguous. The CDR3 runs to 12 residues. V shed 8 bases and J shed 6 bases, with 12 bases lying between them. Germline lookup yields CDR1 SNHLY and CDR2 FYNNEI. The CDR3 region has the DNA TGTGCCAGCTCGCGACCAAGGGATACGCAGTATTTT. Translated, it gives CASSRPRDTQYF.

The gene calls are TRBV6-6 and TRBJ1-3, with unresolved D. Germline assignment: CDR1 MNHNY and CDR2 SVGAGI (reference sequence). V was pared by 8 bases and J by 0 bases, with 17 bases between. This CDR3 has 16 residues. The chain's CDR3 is CASQFLMGDSGNTIYF. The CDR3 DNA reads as TGTGCCAGCCAATTCCTGATGGGTGACTCTGGAAACACCATATATTTT.

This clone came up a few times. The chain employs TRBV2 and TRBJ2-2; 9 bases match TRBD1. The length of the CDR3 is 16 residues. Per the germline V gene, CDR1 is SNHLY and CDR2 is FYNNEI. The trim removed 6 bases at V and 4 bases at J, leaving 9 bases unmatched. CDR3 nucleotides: TGTGCCAGCAGCCTGACCGGGACAGGGATCACCGGGGAGCTGTTTTTT. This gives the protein CASSLTGTGITGELFF.

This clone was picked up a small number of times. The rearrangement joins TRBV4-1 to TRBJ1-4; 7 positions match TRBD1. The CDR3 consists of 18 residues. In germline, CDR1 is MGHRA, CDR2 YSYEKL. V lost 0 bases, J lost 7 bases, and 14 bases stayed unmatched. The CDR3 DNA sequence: TGCGCCAGCAGCCAAGATCCCGATCAGACAGGGAGAGGTGAAAAACTGTTTTTT. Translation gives CASSQDPDQTGRGEKLFF.

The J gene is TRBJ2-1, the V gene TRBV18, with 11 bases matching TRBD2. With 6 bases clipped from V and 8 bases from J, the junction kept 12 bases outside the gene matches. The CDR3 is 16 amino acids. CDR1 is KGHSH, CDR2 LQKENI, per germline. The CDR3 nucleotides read TGTGCCAGCTCCCCTCCGAGTAGCGGGGGGGCCCATGAGCAGTTCTTC. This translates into CASSPPSSGGAHEQFF.

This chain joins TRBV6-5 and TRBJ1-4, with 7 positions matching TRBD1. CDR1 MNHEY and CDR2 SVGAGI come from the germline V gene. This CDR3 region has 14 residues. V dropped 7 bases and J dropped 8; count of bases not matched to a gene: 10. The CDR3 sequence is CASMTGQTPEKLFF. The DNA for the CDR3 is TGTGCCAGCATGACGGGACAGACCCCCGAAAAACTGTTTTTT.

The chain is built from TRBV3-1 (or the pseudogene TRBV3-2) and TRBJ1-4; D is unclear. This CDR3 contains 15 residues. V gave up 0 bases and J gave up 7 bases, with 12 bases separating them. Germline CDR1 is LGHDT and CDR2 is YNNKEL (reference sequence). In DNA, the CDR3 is TGTGCCAGCAGCCAAGAAAGGGAGGGCGCTGAAAAACTGTTTTTT. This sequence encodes CASSQEREGAEKLFF.

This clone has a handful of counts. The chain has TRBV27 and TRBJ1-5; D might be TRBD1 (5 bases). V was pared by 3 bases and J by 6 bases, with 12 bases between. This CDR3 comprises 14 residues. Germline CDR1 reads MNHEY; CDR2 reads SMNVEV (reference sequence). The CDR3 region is CASSFLGDGQPQHF. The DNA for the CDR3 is TGTGCCAGCAGTTTCCTAGGGGACGGTCAGCCCCAGCATTTT.

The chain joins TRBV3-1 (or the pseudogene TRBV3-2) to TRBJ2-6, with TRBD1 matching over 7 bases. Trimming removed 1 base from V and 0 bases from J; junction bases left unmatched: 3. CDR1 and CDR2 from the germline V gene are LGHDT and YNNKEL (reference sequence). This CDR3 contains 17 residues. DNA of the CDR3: TGTGCCAGCAGCCAAGGGGACAGCCTCTCTGGGGCCAACGTCCTGACTTTC. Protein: CASSQGDSLSGANVLTF.

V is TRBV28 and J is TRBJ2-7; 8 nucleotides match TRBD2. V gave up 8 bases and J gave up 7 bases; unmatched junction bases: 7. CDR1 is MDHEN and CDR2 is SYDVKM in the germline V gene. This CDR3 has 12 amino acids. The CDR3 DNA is TGTGCCAGCTCGGGGGGCGGGAGGGAGCAGTACGTC. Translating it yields CASSGGGREQYV.

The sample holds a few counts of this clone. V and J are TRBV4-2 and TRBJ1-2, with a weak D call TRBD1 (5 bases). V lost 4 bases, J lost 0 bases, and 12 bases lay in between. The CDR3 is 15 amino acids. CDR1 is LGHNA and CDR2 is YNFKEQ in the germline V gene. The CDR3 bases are TGTGCCAGCAGCCGAGAGGGACCTTCTAACTATGGCTACACCTTC. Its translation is CASSREGPSNYGYTF.

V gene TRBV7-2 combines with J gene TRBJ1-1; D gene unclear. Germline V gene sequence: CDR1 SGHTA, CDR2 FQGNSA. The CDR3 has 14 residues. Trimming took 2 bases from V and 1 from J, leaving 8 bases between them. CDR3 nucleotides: TGTGCCAGCAGCTTATTTACGGGGAACACTGAAGCTTTCTTT. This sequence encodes CASSLFTGNTEAFF.

The CDR3 here is CASSLKLADSGVNQPQHF. In nucleotides, the CDR3 is TGTGCCAGCAGCCTTAAACTAGCCGATTCGGGGGTTAATCAGCCCCAGCATTTT. The rearrangement joins TRBV5-6 to TRBJ1-5, with D perhaps matching TRBD1 (5 bases). The CDR3 length is 18 residues. The germline gives CDR1 SGHDT, CDR2 YYEEEE. The V end lost 4 bases, the J end lost 4 bases, and 24 bases lay between the germline ends.

The DNA for the CDR3 is TGTGTTCACAAATTAGCCAAAAACATTCAGTACTTC. This sequence encodes CVHKLAKNIQYF. The rearrangement uses TRBV15 and TRBJ2-4; D remains ambiguous. Germline assignment: CDR1 LNHNV and CDR2 YYDKDF (reference sequence). This CDR3 has 12 amino acids.